This TCR beta chain was sequenced for a study of T cells expressing NK-cell markers (dated by TCRdb to the early 2020s). For the wider study: Eight or nine donors provided sorted CD3+CD56+NKG2C+, CD3+CD56+NKG2C- and CD3+CD56-NKG2C+ T-cell subsets, whose TCR beta-chain repertoires were profiled. Seven of the eight sequenced donors were HCMV-seropositive and one was HCMV-seronegative. The eight sequenced donors were randomly selected healthy volunteers, three men and five women. Libraries were sequenced as 2 x 150 bp reads on Illumina HiSeq 2000/2500, MiSeq or NextSeq.

Results the study describes overall, beyond this receptor: In six donors, the dominant CD3+CD56+NKG2C+ clonotypes ranked among the top 10 CD8+ clonotypes, making up about 1.0-7.5% of CD8+ T cells. Whether the expanded NKG2C-expressing T cell clones were specific for HCMV antigens remained unclear. Those dominant clonotypes were again the most abundant among CD3+CD56-NKG2C+ cells in a handful of donors, at about 25-65%.

With respect to this clonotype: The target of this receptor is not known.

HCMV-specific IgG was detected in serum with a commercial ELISA kit to determine HCMV serostatus. Ficoll density gradient centrifugation was used to isolate peripheral blood mononuclear cells from blood. TCRdb lists the instrument as Illumina HiSeq 2000. 5'RACE template switching, by which a universal primer site and unique molecular identifiers were added, was used to make TCR beta cDNA libraries. cDNA synthesis was primed from the TCR beta constant segment, followed by two successive PCR amplification steps. Turning to the authors' computational methods: Reads were demultiplexed and grouped by UMI with MIGEC, and clonotypes were assembled and quantified with MiTCR. To remove erroneous sequences, TCR cDNA sequences were retained only when supported by two or more reads. The tcR package was used for downstream repertoire analysis, and clonotypes were matched across fractions by CDR3 nucleotide sequence plus V segment. Antigen specificity was annotated against VDJdb with VDJmatch, allowing one amino acid substitution in CDR3. Based on TCRdb reprocessing of the reads, there is one entry per CDR3 protein sequence, and DNA is missing. The V and J calls follow TCRdb's processing rather than the paper's. The table for this sample shows almost 450,000 distinct CDR3 sequences. The top ten hold about 7.1% of the sample.

The CDR3 goes from the cysteine to the phenylalanine over 15 residues. Only the protein is on record. The rearranged segments are TRBV12-3 or TRBV12-4 and TRBJ1-5; TCRdb proposes TRBD1, but this gene call is untestable without DNA. The sequence derives from a woman aged 18 to 75 in good health. Sequencing input: blood T cells: a sorted CD56 or NKG2C T cell subset, CD4+ or CD8+ T cells, or bulk PBMC T cells (not recorded which). For the CDR3, the sequence is CASSPGDSPNQPQHF.